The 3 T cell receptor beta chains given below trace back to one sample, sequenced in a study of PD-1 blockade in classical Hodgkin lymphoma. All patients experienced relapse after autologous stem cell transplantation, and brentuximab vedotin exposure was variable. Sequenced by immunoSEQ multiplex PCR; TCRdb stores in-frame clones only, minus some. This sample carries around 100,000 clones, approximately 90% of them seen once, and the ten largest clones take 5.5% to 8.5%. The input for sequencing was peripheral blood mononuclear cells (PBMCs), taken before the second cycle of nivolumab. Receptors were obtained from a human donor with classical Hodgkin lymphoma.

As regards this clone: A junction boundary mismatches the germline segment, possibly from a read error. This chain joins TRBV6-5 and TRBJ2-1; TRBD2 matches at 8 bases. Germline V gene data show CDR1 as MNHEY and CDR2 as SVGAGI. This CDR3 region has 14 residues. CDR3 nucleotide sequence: TGTGCCAACAGTCGCGGGGGGCATTACAATGAGCAGTTCTTC. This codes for CANSRGGHYNEQFF.

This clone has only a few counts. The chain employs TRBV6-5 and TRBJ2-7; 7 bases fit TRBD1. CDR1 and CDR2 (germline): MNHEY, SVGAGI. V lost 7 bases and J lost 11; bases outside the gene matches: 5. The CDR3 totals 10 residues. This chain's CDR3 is CASKSQGEYF. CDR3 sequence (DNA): TGTGCCAGCAAATCGCAGGGGGAGTACTTC.

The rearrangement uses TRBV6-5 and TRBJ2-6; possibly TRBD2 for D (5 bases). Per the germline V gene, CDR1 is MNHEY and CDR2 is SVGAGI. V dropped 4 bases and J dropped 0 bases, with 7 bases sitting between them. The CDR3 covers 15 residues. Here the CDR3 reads CASSSAGSGANVLTF. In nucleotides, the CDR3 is TGTGCCAGCAGTTCCGCGGGCTCTGGGGCCAACGTCCTGACTTTC.